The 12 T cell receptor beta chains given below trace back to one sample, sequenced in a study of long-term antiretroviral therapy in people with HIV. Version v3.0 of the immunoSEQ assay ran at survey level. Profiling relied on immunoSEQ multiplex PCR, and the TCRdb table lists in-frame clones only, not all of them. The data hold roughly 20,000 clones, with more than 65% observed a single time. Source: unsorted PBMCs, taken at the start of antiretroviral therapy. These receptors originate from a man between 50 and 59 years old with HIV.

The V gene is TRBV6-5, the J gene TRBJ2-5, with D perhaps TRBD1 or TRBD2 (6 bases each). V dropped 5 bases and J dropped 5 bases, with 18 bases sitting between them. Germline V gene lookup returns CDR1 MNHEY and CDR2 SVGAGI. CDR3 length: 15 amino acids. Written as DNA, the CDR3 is TGTGCCAGCAGTGGGGGGCTGGGATCATGGGAGACCCAGTACTTC. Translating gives CASSGGLGSWETQYF.

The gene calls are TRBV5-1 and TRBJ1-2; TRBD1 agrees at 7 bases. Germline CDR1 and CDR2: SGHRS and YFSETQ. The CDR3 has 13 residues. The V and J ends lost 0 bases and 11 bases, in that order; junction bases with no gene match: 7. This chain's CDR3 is CASSLGQGENYTF. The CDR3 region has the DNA TGCGCCAGCAGCTTGGGACAGGGTGAGAATTACACCTTC. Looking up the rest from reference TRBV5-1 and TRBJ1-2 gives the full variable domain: KAGVTQTPRYLIKTRGQQVTLSCSPISGHRSVSWYQQTPGQGLQFLFEYFSETQRNKGNFPGRFSGRQFSNSRSEMNVSTLELGDSALYLCASSLGQGENYTFGSGTRLTVV.

The DNA for the CDR3 is TGTGCCAGCAGTGGAGGGGGCCTCCAAGAGACCCAGTACTTC. Translated, it gives CASSGGGLQETQYF. The genes are TRBV6-1 and TRBJ2-5; TRBD1 matches 7 bases. With 4 bases clipped from V and 1 base from J, the junction kept 3 bases outside the gene matches. The germline gives CDR1 MNHNS, CDR2 SASEGT. The CDR3 contains 14 residues.

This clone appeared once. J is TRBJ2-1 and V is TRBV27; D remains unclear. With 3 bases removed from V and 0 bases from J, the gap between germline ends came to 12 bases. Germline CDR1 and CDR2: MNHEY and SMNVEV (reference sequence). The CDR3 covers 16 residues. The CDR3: CASSLRGASSYNEQFF. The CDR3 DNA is TGTGCCAGCAGTTTGAGAGGCGCTAGCTCCTACAATGAGCAGTTCTTC.

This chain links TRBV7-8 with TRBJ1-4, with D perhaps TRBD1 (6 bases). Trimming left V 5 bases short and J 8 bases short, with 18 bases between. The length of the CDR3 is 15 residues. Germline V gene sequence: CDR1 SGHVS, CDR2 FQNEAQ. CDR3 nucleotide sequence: TGTGCCAGCAGCCCCACTGGGGGCATTCAGGAAAAACTGTTTTTT. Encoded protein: CASSPTGGIQEKLFF. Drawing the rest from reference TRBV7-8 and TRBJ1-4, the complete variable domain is GAGVSQSPRYKVAKRGQDVALRCDPISGHVSLFWYQQALGQGPEFLTYFQNEAQLDKSGLPSDRFFAERPEGSVSTLKIQRTQQEDSAVYLCASSPTGGIQEKLFFGSGTQLSVL.

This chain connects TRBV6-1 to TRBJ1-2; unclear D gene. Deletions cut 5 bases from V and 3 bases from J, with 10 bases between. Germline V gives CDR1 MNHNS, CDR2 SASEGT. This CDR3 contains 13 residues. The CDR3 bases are TGTGCCAGCAGTCCGGTGGGCGACTATGGCTACACCTTC. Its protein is CASSPVGDYGYTF.

The CDR3 bases are TGTGCCAGTAAAGGTAGCGGGAAGTCCTACGAGCAGTACTTC. Protein product: CASKGSGKSYEQYF. J is TRBJ2-7 and V is TRBV19; 8 nucleotides align to TRBD2. With 7 bases clipped from V and 1 base from J, the junction kept 6 bases outside the gene matches. The V gene's germline CDR1 is LNHDA and CDR2 SQIVND (reference sequence). The CDR3 runs to 14 residues.

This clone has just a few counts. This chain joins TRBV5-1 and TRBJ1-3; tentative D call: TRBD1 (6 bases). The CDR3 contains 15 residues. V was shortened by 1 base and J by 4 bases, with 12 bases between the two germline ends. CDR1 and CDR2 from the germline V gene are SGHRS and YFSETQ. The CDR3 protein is CASSLWGLQGNTIYF. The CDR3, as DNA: TGCGCCAGCAGCTTGTGGGGGCTGCAAGGAAACACCATATATTTT. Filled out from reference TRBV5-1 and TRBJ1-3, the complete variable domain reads KAGVTQTPRYLIKTRGQQVTLSCSPISGHRSVSWYQQTPGQGLQFLFEYFSETQRNKGNFPGRFSGRQFSNSRSEMNVSTLELGDSALYLCASSLWGLQGNTIYFGEGSWLTVV.

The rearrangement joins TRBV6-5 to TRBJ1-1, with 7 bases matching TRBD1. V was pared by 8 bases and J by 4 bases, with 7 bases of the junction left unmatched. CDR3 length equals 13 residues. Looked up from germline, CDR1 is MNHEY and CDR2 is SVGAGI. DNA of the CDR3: TGTGCCAGCGTGTACAGGGGATCCACTGAAGCTTTCTTT. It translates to CASVYRGSTEAFF.

CDR3 region: CASSLVSGARNEQFF. The CDR3 nucleotides are TGTGCCAGCAGTTTAGTTTCGGGGGCGCGGAATGAGCAGTTCTTC. The rearrangement links TRBV28 to TRBJ2-1; D assignment may be TRBD1 or TRBD2 (6 bases each). From germline, CDR1 is MDHEN and CDR2 SYDVKM. Trimming shortened V by 2 bases and J by 7 bases, and 15 bases separated the two germline ends. The CDR3 has 15 amino acids.

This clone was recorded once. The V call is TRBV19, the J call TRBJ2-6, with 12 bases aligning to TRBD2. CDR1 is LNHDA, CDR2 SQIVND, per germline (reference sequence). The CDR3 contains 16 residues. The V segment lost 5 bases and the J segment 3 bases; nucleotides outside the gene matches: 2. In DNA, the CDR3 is TGTGCCAGTAGTCTAGCGGGGGGGTATGGGGCCAACGTCCTGACTTTC. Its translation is CASSLAGGYGANVLTF. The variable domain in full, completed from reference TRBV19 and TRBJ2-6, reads DGGITQSPKYLFRKEGQNVTLSCEQNLNHDAMYWYRQDPGQGLRLIYYSQIVNDFQKGDIAEGYSVSREKKESFPLTVTSAQKNPTAFYLCASSLAGGYGANVLTFGAGSRLTVL.

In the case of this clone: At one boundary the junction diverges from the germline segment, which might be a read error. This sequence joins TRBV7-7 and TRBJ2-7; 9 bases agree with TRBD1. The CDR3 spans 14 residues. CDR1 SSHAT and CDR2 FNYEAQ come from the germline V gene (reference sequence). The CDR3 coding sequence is TGTGCTAGCAGCTCCGGGACAGGGTCCTACGAGCAGTACTTC. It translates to CASSSGTGSYEQYF.